The clone carrying this TCR beta chain was picked up many times. The CDR3 contains 15 residues. Germline assignment: CDR1 SGHTA and CDR2 FQGNSA. The J segment lost 4 bases and the V segment lost 3 bases, leaving 6 bases of the junction unmatched. The data were taken from a study of early T cells in non-severe SARS-CoV-2 infection. Each single cDNA molecule received a unique molecular identifier. TCRdb processed the 5' RACE reads anew with MiXCR; each CDR3 protein has one entry. The table records more than 20,000 distinct CDR3 sequences, around 4% of them present only once. Material: whole blood. The receptor was derived from an adult who was a healthcare worker with PCR-confirmed SARS-CoV-2 infection or an uninfected control (not recorded which). The chain links TRBV7-2 to TRBJ2-1, with TRBD1 identical over 7 bases. CDR3 sequence (DNA): TGTGCCAGCAGCTTCCGGGACAGCAAGTACAATGAGCAGTTCTTC. Protein sequence: CASSFRDSKYNEQFF.